This is a list of T cell receptor beta chains from one sample in a study of human thymus T cells. The protocol was immunoSEQ multiplex PCR, while the TCRdb copy is restricted to in-frame clones and leaves out a portion. The data hold 120,000 or so clones, with approximately 96% observed a single time. Sequenced input: thymus tissue. These receptors all come from a boy younger than two with a congenital heart defect but otherwise immunologically healthy. The CDR3 runs from the conserved cysteine through the conserved F or W. The order of the fields is clone size, D gene, V gene, J gene, CDR3 protein, CDR3 DNA. The D gene is left open where the match is weak. Where a row states a size, it is once, few, many or the class of an expanded clone; other rows omit it.

-,-,TRBV11-3,TRBJ1-1,CASSPGQNTEAFF,TGTGCCAGCAGCCCTGGACAGAACACTGAAGCTTTCTTT
-,TRBD1,TRBV10-3,TRBJ1-2,CASLGTVVRGYGYTF,TGTGCCAGCCTAGGGACAGTCGTTCGTGGATATGGCTACACCTTC
once,-,TRBV18,TRBJ1-1,CASSRNTPPRAGEAFF,TGTGCCAGCTCACGAAATACCCCCCCCCGGGCGGGTGAAGCTTTCTTT
-,TRBD1,TRBV28,TRBJ2-7,CASSPRWDSPSEWYF,TGTGCCAGCAGTCCACGATGGGACAGCCCCTCCGAGTGGTACTTC
-,TRBD1,TRBV4-2,TRBJ2-1,CASSQRQGERKDEQFF,TGTGCCAGCAGTCAACGACAGGGGGAACGTAAGGATGAGCAGTTCTTC
-,TRBD1,TRBV28,TRBJ2-3,CASSTPQTGNTDTQYF,TGTGCCAGCAGTACCCCTCAGACAGGGAACACAGATACGCAGTATTTT
-,-,TRBV27,TRBJ1-2,CASSPGTQADYGYTF,TGTGCCAGCAGTCCCGGGACCCAAGCAGACTATGGCTACACCTTC
-,TRBD1,TRBV7-4,TRBJ1-1,CASSPLGTEGGTEAFF,TGTGCCAGCAGCCCCCTAGGGACAGAGGGGGGCACTGAAGCTTTCTTT
-,TRBD1,TRBV5-1,TRBJ2-7,CASSEISRDRAPYEQYF,TGCGCCAGCAGCGAGATAAGCCGGGACAGGGCCCCCTACGAGCAGTACTTC
-,-,TRBV7-2,TRBJ2-6,CASSLFEGYPGANVLTF,TGTGCCAGCAGCTTGTTTGAGGGCTACCCTGGGGCCAACGTCCTGACTTTC
-,-,TRBV19,TRBJ1-5,CASSIPGTYQPQHF,TGTGCCAGTAGTATCCCCGGGACGTATCAGCCCCAGCATTTT
-,-,TRBV4-3,TRBJ1-3,CASSQGADVAEGNTIYF,TGCGCCAGCAGCCAAGGAGCCGATGTTGCAGAAGGAAACACCATATATTTT
-,-,TRBV4-3,TRBJ2-3,CASSPRLGATQYF,TGCGCCAGCAGCCCCAGACTAGGGGCTACGCAGTATTTT
-,-,TRBV4-3,TRBJ2-5,CASSQVLLVAGAEETQYF,TGCGCCAGCAGCCAGGTCCTTTTGGTGGCGGGGGCGGAGGAGACCCAGTACTTC
-,TRBD2,TRBV9,TRBJ2-3,CASSVGLAGEADTQYF,TGTGCCAGCAGCGTAGGACTAGCGGGGGAGGCAGATACGCAGTATTTT
-,-,TRBV14,TRBJ2-7,CASSQGPGTYEQYF,TGTGCCAGCAGCCAAGGTCCGGGGACCTACGAGCAGTACTTC
-,TRBD1,TRBV5-1,TRBJ2-2,CASSLFDRGLDTGELFF,TGCGCCAGCAGCCTATTCGACAGGGGCCTGGACACCGGGGAGCTGTTTTTT
-,TRBD1,TRBV5-8,TRBJ2-7,CASERGRKGSVEQYF,TGTGCCAGTGAGAGGGGGCGGAAGGGGAGCGTCGAGCAGTACTTC
-,-,TRBV19,TRBJ1-5,CASTTYRLGGNQPQHF,TGTGCCAGTACCACCTACAGGTTAGGAGGCAATCAGCCCCAGCATTTT
-,-,TRBV5-1,TRBJ2-7,CASSLRSVGEQYF,TGCGCCAGCAGCTTGAGAAGCGTAGGCGAGCAGTACTTC
-,-,TRBV13,TRBJ2-1,CASSFGGAGHYNEQFF,TGTGCCAGCAGCTTCGGCGGGGCGGGACACTACAATGAGCAGTTCTTC
-,-,TRBV5-1,TRBJ2-7,CASSLPDRNLSYEQYF,TGCGCCAGCAGCCTCCCCGACAGGAATCTAAGCTACGAGCAGTACTTC
once,-,TRBV4-3,TRBJ1-3,CASSQGVGGKYF,TGCGCCAGCAGCCAAGGTGTGGGTGGAAAATATTTT
-,-,TRBV4-2,TRBJ2-7,CASSHGNEQYF,TGTGCCAGCAGCCATGGGAATGAGCAGTACTTC
-,TRBD2,TRBV5-1,TRBJ2-3,CASSRGGGFSDTQYF,TGCGCCAGCTCCCGCGGGGGGGGGTTCTCAGATACGCAGTATTTT
-,TRBD1,TRBV10-3,TRBJ2-2,CAISESTPGDRATGELFF,TGTGCCATCAGTGAGTCGACTCCGGGCGACAGGGCCACCGGGGAGCTGTTTTTT
-,-,TRBV5-1,TRBJ2-7,CASSLLRRDPSYEQYF,TGCGCCAGCAGCTTGCTGCGGAGGGACCCATCCTACGAGCAGTACTTC
-,-,TRBV5-8,TRBJ1-2,CASSLMGTYGYTF,TGTGCCAGCAGCTTGATGGGGACGTATGGCTACACCTTC
-,TRBD1,TRBV11-3,TRBJ1-4,CASSPSGGRVGEKLFF,TGTGCCAGCAGCCCGTCAGGGGGCAGGGTCGGAGAAAAACTGTTTTTT
-,TRBD1,TRBV7-2,TRBJ2-2,CASSFENGTGNTGELFF,TGTGCCAGCAGTTTCGAGAACGGGACAGGGAACACCGGGGAGCTGTTTTTT
-,TRBD2,TRBV4-1,TRBJ2-3,CASSQRLADTDTQYF,TGCGCCAGCAGCCAAAGACTAGCGGACACAGATACGCAGTATTTT
-,TRBD1,TRBV6-1,TRBJ1-2,CASSLRDRANYGYTF,TGTGCCAGCAGTCTCCGGGACAGGGCTAACTATGGCTACACCTTC
-,-,TRBV6-5,TRBJ1-2,CASSTSRGSYYGYTF,TGTGCCAGCAGCACCAGTAGGGGTAGTTACTATGGCTACACCTTC
-,TRBD1,TRBV10-2,TRBJ1-2,CASSDDRGRPYGYTF,TGCGCCAGCAGTGATGACAGGGGGCGTCCCTATGGCTACACCTTC
-,TRBD2,TRBV5-8,TRBJ2-7,CASCRPAGDYEQYF,TGTGCCAGCTGCCGTCCAGCGGGGGACTACGAGCAGTACTTC
-,-,TRBV10-3,TRBJ1-1,CAINPNTEAFF,TGTGCCATCAATCCGAACACTGAAGCTTTCTTT
-,-,TRBV4-3,TRBJ2-2,CASSHFEYTGELFF,TGCGCCAGCAGCCATTTTGAGTACACCGGGGAGCTGTTTTTT
-,-,TRBV6-1,TRBJ1-2,CASRGGHGYTF,TGTGCCAGCAGAGGGGGTCATGGCTACACCTTC
-,-,TRBV5-5,TRBJ2-1,CASSLGASSYNEQFF,TGTGCCAGCAGCTTGGGGGCCAGCTCCTACAATGAGCAGTTCTTC
-,-,TRBV9,TRBJ2-1,CASSGRRTPGEQFF,TGTGCCAGCAGCGGAAGGAGAACCCCTGGTGAGCAGTTCTTC
-,TRBD1,TRBV5-6,TRBJ2-1,CASSSKGQGAHDEQFF,TGTGCCAGCAGCTCGAAGGGACAGGGGGCGCACGATGAGCAGTTCTTC
-,-,TRBV6-1,TRBJ2-1,CASRGTYNEQFF,TGTGCCAGCAGGGGGACCTACAATGAGCAGTTCTTC
-,-,TRBV7-2,TRBJ1-1,CASSLVPGPDTEAFF,TGTGCCAGCAGCTTAGTGCCAGGGCCGGACACTGAAGCTTTCTTT
-,-,TRBV5-4,TRBJ1-3,CASSLNVAGNTIYF,TGTGCCAGCAGCTTGAACGTAGCAGGAAACACCATATATTTT
-,-,TRBV19,TRBJ2-3,CASSIPLGGGPDTQYF,TGTGCCAGTAGTATTCCCTTGGGGGGGGGCCCTGATACGCAGTATTTT
-,-,TRBV27,TRBJ2-2,CASSLGTPGNTGELFF,TGTGCCAGCAGTCTCGGGACTCCCGGAAACACCGGGGAGCTGTTTTTT
-,-,TRBV2,TRBJ1-4,CASSDPGSDEKLFF,TGTGCCAGCAGTGACCCAGGGTCGGATGAAAAACTGTTTTTT
-,-,TRBV6-5,TRBJ2-1,CASTGTSYNEQFF,TGTGCCAGCACGGGGACATCCTACAATGAGCAGTTCTTC
once,-,TRBV11-3,TRBJ1-5,CASSLDKEASNQPQHF,TGTGCCAGCAGCTTAGATAAAGAAGCCAGCAATCAGCCCCAGCATTTT
-,TRBD2,TRBV7-3,TRBJ2-1,CASSLWASGYNEQFF,TGTGCCAGCAGCTTATGGGCTAGCGGCTACAATGAGCAGTTCTTC
-,TRBD1,TRBV5-3,TRBJ2-4,CARSLPKQGGNIQYF,TGTGCCAGAAGCTTACCGAAACAGGGGGGAAACATTCAGTACTTC